This TCR beta chain was sequenced for a study of chemoradiotherapy in HPV16-positive cancers. About the research overall: Functional T-cell assays on a couple of HPV16-positive patients' cells defined candidate HPV-specific clones and common TCR motifs.

Here immunoSEQ multiplex PCR was the method, and the copy in TCRdb shows in-frame clones only, minus some. The table records more than 5,000 clones, around 89% of them present only once. Germline CDR1 and CDR2: SGHDT and YYEEEE. The V gene lost 4 bases and the J gene lost 2 bases, with 15 bases spanning the gap. The CDR3 spans 15 residues. The specimen comprised blood, sampled from a patient who underwent chemoradiotherapy. This chain joins TRBV5-6 and TRBJ1-2, with D maybe TRBD1 (6 bases). This sequence originates from a human donor with HPV-associated anogenital cancer. The CDR3 DNA reads as TGTGCCAGCAGCCAGACGGTGACAGGCAACTATGGCTACACCTTC. This encodes CASSQTVTGNYGYTF. Full variable domain (remainder filled in from reference TRBV5-6 and TRBJ1-2): DAGVTQSPTHLIKTRGQQVTLRCSPKSGHDTVSWYQQALGQGPQFIFQYYEEEERQRGNFPDRFSGHQFPNYSSELNVNALLLGDSALYLCASSQTVTGNYGYTFGSGTRLTVV.